The entry below gives a single T cell receptor beta chain sequence along with its context. This specimen belongs to a study of early stage breast cancer tumors. About the study: About 70% of the 16 invasive tumors were ER+, PR+ and HER2-.

Only in-frame clones appear in the TCRdb table, and some are missing; sequencing was by immunoSEQ multiplex PCR. The sample has under 30,000 clones, approximately 72% seen once. The sequence was obtained from a person aged 50-59 years with breast cancer. The sequenced material came from blood.

The CDR3 loop reads CASSDRDNAYNEQFF. CDR3 coding DNA: TGTGCCAGCAGTGACCGGGACAACGCCTACAATGAGCAGTTCTTC. The chain couples TRBV6-1 to TRBJ2-1, with a tentative D call TRBD1 (6 bases). This CDR3 is built from 15 residues. Looked up from germline, CDR1 is MNHNS and CDR2 is SASEGT. V was cut by 3 bases and J by 2 bases, with 11 bases left in between.